The T cell receptor (beta chain) described here comes from a study of glioma-infiltrating T cells after dendritic cell vaccination. Per the germline V gene, CDR1 is MNHNY and CDR2 is SVGAGI (reference sequence). The CDR3 has 14 residues. J lost 8 bases, V lost 6 bases, and 9 bases had no gene match. Time point given: after dendritic cell vaccination, including at tumor progression/relapse. TCRdb keeps only in-frame clones here, not all; method: immunoSEQ multiplex PCR. The sample has roughly 100,000 clones; around 91% are singletons. Sequencing was performed on blood, taken after dendritic cell vaccination. The TCR was taken from a human donor with glioblastoma. The chain recombines TRBV6-6 with TRBJ2-5; 10 bases are a match to TRBD2. DNA of the CDR3: TGTGCCAGCAGAGTCGGACTAGCGGAGAGAACCCAGTACTTC. Its translation: CASRVGLAERTQYF.